The sequence of this T cell receptor (beta chain) was determined in a study of blood T cell repertoires in COVID-19 (dated by TCRdb to between 2020 and 2021). Study-wide context: The collaborator samples originated in the United States, Italy and Spain and spanned the acute and convalescent phases of COVID-19. The material from the prospective study consisted of cDNA or gDNA derived from T cells, B-cell-depleted T cells, or PBMCs. The dataset comprised deeply sampled blood TCRbeta repertoires from subjects exposed to, actively infected with, or recovered from COVID-19. A freely available public database, intended as a resource for researchers studying the immune response to SARS-CoV-2, is where the repertoires were released. The samples were drawn from the first 160 participants of the ongoing ImmuneRACE study and from 950 to 1,500 subjects provided by 6 global collaborators. A de-identified subject ID, COVID-19 status, age in years and sex were almost always included in the sample metadata. Where HLA class I and class II types were available, the types were taken from metadata supplied by the sample provider, not from assay-based typing.

TCRbeta CDR3 regions were amplified from genomic DNA using the immunoSEQ Assay, a bias-controlled multiplex PCR. The study's processing was this. Nucleated cell counts per sample were estimated from amplification of reference gene primers within the assay. To quantify the absolute abundance of each unique TCRbeta CDR3 rearrangement, sequence reads were collapsed and filtered. For each sample, productive Simpson clonality was calculated as the square root of Simpson's diversity index over productive rearrangements. TCRdb limited this immuneACCESS table to in-frame rearrangements with V and J called. A share of clones is missing; checked studies link under half to unresolved V genes, and the rest is unexplained. The V and J calls and clone size were taken over from that table, and D and trimming were inferred from the DNA. The sample yields 250,000 to 400,000 clones; around 87% were counted once. Together, the top ten hold roughly 5% of the sample.

The investigation overall reported the following: The amount of clinical and demographic metadata varied by source and participant and was provided uncurated.

In the prospective study, participants were about 18 to 95 years old, resided in 20 to 30 geographic areas of the United States, and were enrolled through a virtual design. Cohort assignment in the prospective study relied on participant-reported clinical history from a screening survey and a study questionnaire. For ImmuneRACE Cohort 3, a participant was defined as recovered based on two consecutive negative NP/OP PCR tests, clearance by a healthcare professional, or resolution of symptoms. In the prospective study, whole blood, serum and a nasopharyngeal or oropharyngeal swab were collected from each participant by mobile phlebotomists. Prospective study participants could optionally give additional blood draws and questionnaires over an approximately two-month period. Blood samples from the prospective study were shipped frozen or at room temperature prior to DNA extraction. From the cysteine through the phenylalanine, the CDR3 covers 13 amino acids. This entry keeps only the CDR3 DNA: 39 bases, framed from base 1. As encoded in the germline V gene (reference sequence), CDR1 is SEHNR while CDR2 is FQNEAQ. Trimming removed 5 bases from V and 7 bases from J; the gene matches leave 7 bases unexplained.

This clone appeared a single time. The antigen this receptor binds is unknown. Per-nucleotide qualities are absent, and no much larger clonotype sits a single base away. The sample was PBMCs or T cells enriched from blood (not recorded which). The receptor's source is a woman in her thirties who had recovered from COVID-19. The receptor chain draws on TRBV7-9 and TRBJ1-2, and 7 bases in between align with TRBD1. The CDR3: CASSGGQGGGYTF. The sequenced DNA is TGTGCCAGCAGCGGAGGGCAGGGGGGTGGCTACACCTTC.